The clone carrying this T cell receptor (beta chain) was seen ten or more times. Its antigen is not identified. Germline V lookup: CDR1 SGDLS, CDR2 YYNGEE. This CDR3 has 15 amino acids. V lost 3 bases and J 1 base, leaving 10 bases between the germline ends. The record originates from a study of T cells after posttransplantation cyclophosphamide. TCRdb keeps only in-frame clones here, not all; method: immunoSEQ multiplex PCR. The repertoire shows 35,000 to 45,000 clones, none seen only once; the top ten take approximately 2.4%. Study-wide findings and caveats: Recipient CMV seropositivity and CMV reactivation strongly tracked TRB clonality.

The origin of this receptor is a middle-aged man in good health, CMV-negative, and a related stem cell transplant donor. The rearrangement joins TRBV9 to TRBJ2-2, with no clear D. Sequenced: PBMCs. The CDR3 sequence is CASSDSLWNTGELFF. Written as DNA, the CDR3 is TGTGCCAGCAGCGACAGCCTGTGGAACACCGGGGAGCTGTTTTTT. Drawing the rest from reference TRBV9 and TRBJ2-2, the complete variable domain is DSGVTQTPKHLITATGQRVTLRCSPRSGDLSVYWYQQSLDQGLQFLIQYYNGEERAKGNILERFSAQQFPDLHSELNLSSLELGDSALYFCASSDSLWNTGELFFGEGSRLTVL.